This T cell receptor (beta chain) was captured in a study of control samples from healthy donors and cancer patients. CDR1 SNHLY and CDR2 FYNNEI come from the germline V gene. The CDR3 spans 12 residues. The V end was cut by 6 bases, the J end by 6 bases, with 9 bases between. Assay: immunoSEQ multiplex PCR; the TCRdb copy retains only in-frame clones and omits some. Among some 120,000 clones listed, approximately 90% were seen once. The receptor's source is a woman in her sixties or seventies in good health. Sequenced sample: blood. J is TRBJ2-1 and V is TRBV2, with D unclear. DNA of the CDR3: TGTGCCAGCAGAGTACCGGTCAATGAGCAGTTCTTC. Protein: CASRVPVNEQFF.